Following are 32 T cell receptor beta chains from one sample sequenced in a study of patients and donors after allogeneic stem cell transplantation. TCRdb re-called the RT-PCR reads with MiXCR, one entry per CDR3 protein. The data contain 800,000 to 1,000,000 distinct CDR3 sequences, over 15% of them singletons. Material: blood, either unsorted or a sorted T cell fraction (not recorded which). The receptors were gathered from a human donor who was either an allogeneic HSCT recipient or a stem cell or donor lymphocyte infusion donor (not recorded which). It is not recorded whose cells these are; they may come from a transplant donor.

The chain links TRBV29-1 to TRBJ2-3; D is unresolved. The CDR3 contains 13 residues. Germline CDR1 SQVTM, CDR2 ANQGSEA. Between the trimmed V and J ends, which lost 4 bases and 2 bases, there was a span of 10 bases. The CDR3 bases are TGCAGCGTTGTTGTAGCTTTCACAGATACGCAGTATTTT. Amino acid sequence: CSVVVAFTDTQYF.

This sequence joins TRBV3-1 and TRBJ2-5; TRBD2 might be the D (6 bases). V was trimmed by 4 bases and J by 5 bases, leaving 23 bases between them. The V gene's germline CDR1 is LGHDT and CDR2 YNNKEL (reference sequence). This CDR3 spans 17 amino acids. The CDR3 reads CASSPYPTRGGPETQYF. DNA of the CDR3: TGTGCCAGCAGCCCCTACCCAACAAGGGGAGGTCCGGAGACCCAGTACTTC.

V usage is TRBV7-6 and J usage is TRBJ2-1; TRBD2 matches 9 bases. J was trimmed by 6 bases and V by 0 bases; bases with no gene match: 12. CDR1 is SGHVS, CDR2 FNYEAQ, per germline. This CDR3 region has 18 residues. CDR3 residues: CASSLARGLAIAGNEQFF. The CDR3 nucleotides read TGTGCCAGCAGCTTAGCGCGAGGACTAGCGATTGCCGGCAATGAGCAGTTCTTC.

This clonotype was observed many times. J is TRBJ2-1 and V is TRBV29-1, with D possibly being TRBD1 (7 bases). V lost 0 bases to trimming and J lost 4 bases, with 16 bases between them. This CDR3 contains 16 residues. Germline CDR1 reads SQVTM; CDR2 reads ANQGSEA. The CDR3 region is CSVEDPPRGDYNEQFF. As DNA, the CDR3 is TGCAGCGTTGAAGATCCCCCCAGGGGGGATTACAATGAGCAGTTCTTC.

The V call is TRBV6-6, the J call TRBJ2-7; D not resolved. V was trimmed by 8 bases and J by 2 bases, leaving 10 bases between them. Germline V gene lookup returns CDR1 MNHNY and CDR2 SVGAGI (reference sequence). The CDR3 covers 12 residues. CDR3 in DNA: TGTGCCAGCCGTGAGGCCCCCTACGAGCAGTACTTC. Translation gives CASREAPYEQYF.

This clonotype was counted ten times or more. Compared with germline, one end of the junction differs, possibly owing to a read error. CDR3 DNA sequence: TGTGCCAGCAGCTCCCCCACAGATACGCAGTATTTT. Translated, it gives CASSSPTDTQYF. J is TRBJ2-3 and V is TRBV5-1, with D unresolved. CDR1 and CDR2 (germline): SGHRS, YFSETQ. The length of the CDR3 is 12 residues.

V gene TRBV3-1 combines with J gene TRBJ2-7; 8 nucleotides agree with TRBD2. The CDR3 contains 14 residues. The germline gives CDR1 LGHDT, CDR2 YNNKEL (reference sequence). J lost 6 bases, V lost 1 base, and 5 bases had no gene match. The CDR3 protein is CASSQGAGVPEQYF. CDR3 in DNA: TGTGCCAGCAGCCAAGGAGCGGGGGTCCCCGAGCAGTACTTC.

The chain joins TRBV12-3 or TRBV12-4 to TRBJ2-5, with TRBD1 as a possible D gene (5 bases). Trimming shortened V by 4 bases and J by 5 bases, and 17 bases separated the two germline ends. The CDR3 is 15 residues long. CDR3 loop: CASSSYERGRETQYF. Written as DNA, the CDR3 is TGTGCCAGCAGTTCTTACGAAAGGGGCCGGGAGACCCAGTACTTC.

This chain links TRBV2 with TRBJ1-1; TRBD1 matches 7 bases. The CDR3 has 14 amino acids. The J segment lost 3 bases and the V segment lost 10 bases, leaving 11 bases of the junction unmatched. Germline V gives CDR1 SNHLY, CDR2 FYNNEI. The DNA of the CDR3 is TGTGCCACAAGGGGGCTCCGGGGGCACACTGAAGCTTTCTTT. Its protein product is CATRGLRGHTEAFF.

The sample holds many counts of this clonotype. The CDR3: CASSVGASAAYEQYF. CDR3 in DNA: TGTGCCAGCAGCGTAGGGGCTAGCGCAGCCTACGAGCAGTACTTC. The chain uses TRBV9 and TRBJ2-7; TRBD2 is a possible D gene (6 bases). Germline V CDR1 and CDR2: SGDLS, YYNGEE. The CDR3 length is 15 residues. V lost 0 bases and J 2 bases, leaving 12 bases between the germline ends.

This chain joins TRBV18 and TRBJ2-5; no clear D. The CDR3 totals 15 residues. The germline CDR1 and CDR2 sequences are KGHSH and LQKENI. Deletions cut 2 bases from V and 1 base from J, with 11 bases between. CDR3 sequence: CASSPFGDFQETQYF. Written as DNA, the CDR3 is TGTGCCAGCTCACCATTTGGCGACTTCCAAGAGACCCAGTACTTC.

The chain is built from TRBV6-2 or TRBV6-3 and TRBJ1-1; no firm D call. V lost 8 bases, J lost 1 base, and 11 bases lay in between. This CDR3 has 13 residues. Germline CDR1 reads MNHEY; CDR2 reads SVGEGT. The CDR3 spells CASQLLGNTEAFF. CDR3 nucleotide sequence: TGTGCCAGCCAGCTCCTTGGGAACACTGAAGCTTTCTTT.

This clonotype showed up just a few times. The CDR3, as DNA: TGCGCCAGCAATATACAGATGGGGTTCGACACTGAAGCTTTCTTT. This encodes CASNIQMGFDTEAFF. The rearrangement links TRBV5-1 to TRBJ1-1, with D hard to call. V dropped 6 bases and J dropped 3 bases, with 18 bases sitting between them. There are 15 residues in the CDR3. In germline, CDR1 is SGHRS, CDR2 YFSETQ.

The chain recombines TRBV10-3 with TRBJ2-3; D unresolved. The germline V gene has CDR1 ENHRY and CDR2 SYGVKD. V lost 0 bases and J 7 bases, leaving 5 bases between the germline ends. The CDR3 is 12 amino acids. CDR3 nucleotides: TGTGCCATCAGTGAGTCCCGGAATACGCAGTATTTT. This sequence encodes CAISESRNTQYF.

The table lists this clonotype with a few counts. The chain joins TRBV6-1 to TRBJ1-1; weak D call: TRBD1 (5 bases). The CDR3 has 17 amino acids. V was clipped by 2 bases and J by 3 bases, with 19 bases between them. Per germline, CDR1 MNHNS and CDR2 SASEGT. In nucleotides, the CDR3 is TGTGCCAGCAGTGAAATGGGGGGGATCAGAAGCCACACTGAAGCTTTCTTT. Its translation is CASSEMGGIRSHTEAFF.

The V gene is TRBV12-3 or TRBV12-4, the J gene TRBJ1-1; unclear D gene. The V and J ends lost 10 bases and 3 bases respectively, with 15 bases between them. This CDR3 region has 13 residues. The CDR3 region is CATSFGWDTEAFF. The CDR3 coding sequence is TGTGCCACCTCCTTTGGTTGGGACACTGAAGCTTTCTTT.

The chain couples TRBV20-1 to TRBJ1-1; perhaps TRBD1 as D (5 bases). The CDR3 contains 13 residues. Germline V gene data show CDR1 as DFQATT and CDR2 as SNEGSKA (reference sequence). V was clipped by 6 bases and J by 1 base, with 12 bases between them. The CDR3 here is CSAKDDRNTEAFF. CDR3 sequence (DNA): TGCAGTGCCAAGGACGACAGGAACACTGAAGCTTTCTTT.

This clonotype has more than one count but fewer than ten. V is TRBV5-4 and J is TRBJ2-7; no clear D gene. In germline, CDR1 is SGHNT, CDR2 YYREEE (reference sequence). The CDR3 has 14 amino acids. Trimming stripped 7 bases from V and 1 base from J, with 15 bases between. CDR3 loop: CASPVHIGSYEQYF. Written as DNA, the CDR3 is TGTGCCAGCCCCGTCCACATAGGATCCTACGAGCAGTACTTC. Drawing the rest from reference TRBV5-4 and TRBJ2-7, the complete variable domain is ETGVTQSPTHLIKTRGQQVTLRCSSQSGHNTVSWYQQALGQGPQFIFQYYREEENGRGNFPPRFSGLQFPNYSSELNVNALELDDSALYLCASPVHIGSYEQYFGPGTRLTVT.

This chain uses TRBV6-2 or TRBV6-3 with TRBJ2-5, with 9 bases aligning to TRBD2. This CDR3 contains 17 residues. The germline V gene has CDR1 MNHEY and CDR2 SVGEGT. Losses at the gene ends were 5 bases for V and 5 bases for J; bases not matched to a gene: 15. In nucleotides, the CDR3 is TGTGCCAGCAGTCCGGAGGCGGGAGGGCCTCGGTGGGAGACCCAGTACTTC. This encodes CASSPEAGGPRWETQYF.

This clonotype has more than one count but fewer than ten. CDR3 residues: CASGRGYTGELFF. Written as DNA, the CDR3 is TGCGCCAGCGGGCGGGGTTACACCGGGGAGCTGTTTTTT. The chain recombines TRBV4-1 with TRBJ2-2, with D perhaps TRBD2 (6 bases). Trimming shortened V by 8 bases and J by 3 bases, and 10 bases separated the two germline ends. CDR1 is MGHRA, CDR2 YSYEKL, per germline. The CDR3 consists of 13 residues.

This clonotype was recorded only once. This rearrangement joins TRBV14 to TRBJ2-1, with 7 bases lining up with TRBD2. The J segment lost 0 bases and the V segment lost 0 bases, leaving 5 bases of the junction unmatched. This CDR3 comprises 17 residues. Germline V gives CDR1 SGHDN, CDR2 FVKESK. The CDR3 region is CASSQEVGGSSYNEQFF. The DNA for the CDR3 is TGTGCCAGCAGCCAAGAAGTCGGGGGGAGCTCCTACAATGAGCAGTTCTTC.

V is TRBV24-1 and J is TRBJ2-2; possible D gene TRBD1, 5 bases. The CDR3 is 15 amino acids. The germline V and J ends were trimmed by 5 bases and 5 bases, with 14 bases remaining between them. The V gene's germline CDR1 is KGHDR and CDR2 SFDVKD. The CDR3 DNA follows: TGTGCCACCAGTGCTGGCAGGGTAAAGACCGGGGAGCTGTTTTTT. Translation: CATSAGRVKTGELFF.

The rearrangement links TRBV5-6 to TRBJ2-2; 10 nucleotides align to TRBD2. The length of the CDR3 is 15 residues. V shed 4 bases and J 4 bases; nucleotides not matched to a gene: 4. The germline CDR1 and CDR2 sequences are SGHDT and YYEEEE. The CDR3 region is CASSLGTSATGELFF. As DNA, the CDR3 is TGTGCCAGCAGCCTTGGGACTAGCGCCACCGGGGAGCTGTTTTTT. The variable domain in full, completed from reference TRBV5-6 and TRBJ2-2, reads DAGVTQSPTHLIKTRGQQVTLRCSPKSGHDTVSWYQQALGQGPQFIFQYYEEEERQRGNFPDRFSGHQFPNYSSELNVNALLLGDSALYLCASSLGTSATGELFFGEGSRLTVL.

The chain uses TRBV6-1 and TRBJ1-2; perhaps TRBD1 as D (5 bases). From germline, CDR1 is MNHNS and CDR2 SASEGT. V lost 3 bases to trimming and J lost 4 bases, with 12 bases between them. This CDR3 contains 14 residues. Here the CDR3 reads CASSENAGPYGYTF. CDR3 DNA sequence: TGTGCCAGCAGTGAGAACGCAGGGCCCTATGGCTACACCTTC.

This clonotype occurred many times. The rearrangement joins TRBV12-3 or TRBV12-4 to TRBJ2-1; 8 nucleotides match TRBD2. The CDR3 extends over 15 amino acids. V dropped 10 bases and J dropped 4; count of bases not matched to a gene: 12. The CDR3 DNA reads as TGTGCCACCATCCCGGGGGGGGCGTGGTACAATGAGCAGTTCTTC. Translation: CATIPGGAWYNEQFF.

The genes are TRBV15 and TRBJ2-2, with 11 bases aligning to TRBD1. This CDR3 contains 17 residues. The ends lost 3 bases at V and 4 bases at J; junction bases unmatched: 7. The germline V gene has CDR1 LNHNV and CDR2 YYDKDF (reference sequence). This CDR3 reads CATSRKGTGGSTGELFF. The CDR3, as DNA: TGTGCCACCAGCAGGAAAGGGACAGGGGGTTCCACCGGGGAGCTGTTTTTT.

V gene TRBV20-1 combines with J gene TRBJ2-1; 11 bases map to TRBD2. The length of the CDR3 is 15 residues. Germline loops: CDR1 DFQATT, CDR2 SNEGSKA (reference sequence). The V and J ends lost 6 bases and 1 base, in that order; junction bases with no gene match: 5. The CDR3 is CSAKSSGRSYNEQFF. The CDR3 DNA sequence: TGCAGTGCCAAATCTAGCGGGAGGTCCTACAATGAGCAGTTCTTC.

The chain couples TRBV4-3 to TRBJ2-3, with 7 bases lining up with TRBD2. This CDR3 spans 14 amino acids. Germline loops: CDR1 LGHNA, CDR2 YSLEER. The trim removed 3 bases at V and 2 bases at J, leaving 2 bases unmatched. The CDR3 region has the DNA TGCGCCAGCAGCCAGGCGGGGGACACAGATACGCAGTATTTT. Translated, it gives CASSQAGDTDTQYF.

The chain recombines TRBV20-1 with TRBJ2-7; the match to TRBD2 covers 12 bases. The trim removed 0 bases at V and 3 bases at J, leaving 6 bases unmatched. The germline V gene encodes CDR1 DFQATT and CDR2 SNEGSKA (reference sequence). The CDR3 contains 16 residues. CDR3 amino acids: CSARDLLTSGSYEQYF. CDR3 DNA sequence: TGCAGTGCTAGAGATTTACTGACTAGCGGGAGCTACGAGCAGTACTTC.

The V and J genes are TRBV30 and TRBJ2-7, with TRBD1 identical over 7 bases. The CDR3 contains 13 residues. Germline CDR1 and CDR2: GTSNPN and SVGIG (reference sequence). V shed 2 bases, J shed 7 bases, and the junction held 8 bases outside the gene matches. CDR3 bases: TGTGCCTGGAGTCTTGGACAGGCTGGGGAGCAGTACTTC. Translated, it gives CAWSLGQAGEQYF.

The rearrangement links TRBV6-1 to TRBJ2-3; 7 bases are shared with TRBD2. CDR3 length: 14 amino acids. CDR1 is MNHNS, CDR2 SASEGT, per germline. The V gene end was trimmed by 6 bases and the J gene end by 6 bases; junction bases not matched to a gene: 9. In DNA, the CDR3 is TGTGCCAGCAGCCAACGGACTAGTCGGGATACGCAGTATTTT. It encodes CASSQRTSRDTQYF.

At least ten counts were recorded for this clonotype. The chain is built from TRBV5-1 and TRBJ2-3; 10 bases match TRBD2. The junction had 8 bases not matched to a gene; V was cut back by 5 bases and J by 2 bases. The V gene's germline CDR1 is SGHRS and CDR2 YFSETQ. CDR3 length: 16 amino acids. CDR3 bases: TGCGCCAGCAGACTCGGAGCGGGAGGGCTCACAGATACGCAGTATTTT. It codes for CASRLGAGGLTDTQYF.